The sample holds one count of the clone carrying this T cell receptor beta chain. In the original analysis: Scientists estimated how many nucleated cells there were by amplifying reference gene primers. This table comes from immunoSEQ multiplex PCR, and its TCRdb copy is limited to in-frame clones, with some not included. V, J and clone size reflect that table, while D and trimming were determined from the DNA. The sample holds some 110,000 clones; 86% are singletons and the top ten take around 4.6%. This entry comes from a study of blood T cell repertoires in COVID-19. Looking at the study overall: The United States, Italy and Spain were the sources of the acute and convalescent COVID-19 samples.

This CDR3 has 16 residues. J gave up 2 bases and V 4 bases, and 6 bases lay outside the gene matches. Germline CDR1 is LGHDT and CDR2 is YNNKEL (reference sequence). Sequenced input: peripheral blood. The source of this sequence is a man in his forties with acute or convalescent COVID-19. V gene TRBV3-1 (or the pseudogene TRBV3-2) combines with J gene TRBJ1-2; 11 bases line up with TRBD1. In DNA, the CDR3 is TGTGCCAGCAGCCGGATCGGACAGGGGGCGAACTATGGCTACACCTTC. Protein sequence: CASSRIGQGANYGYTF.